This TCR beta chain is drawn from a study of T cell clonality in common variable immunodeficiency. With respect to this clone: Its antigen is unknown. The DNA ends 3 residues before the CDR3 does, and the rest of the CDR3 is filled in from the germline J gene.

The CDR3 is made up of 15 amino acids. J lost 4 bases, V lost 1 base, and 4 bases had no gene match. Per germline, CDR1 DFQATT and CDR2 SNEGSKA (reference sequence). Some clones are missing from TCRdb's copy, which holds only in-frame ones; the method was immunoSEQ multiplex PCR. The sample yields 15,000 to 20,000 clones, without any singletons. The study's findings and limits: Authors noted CVID clonality's cause needs subpopulation repertoire sequencing. In common variable immunodeficiency, TCR beta chains reportedly carried fewer deletions and N-nucleotide insertions.

The TCR comes from a human donor with common variable immunodeficiency. V and J are TRBV20-1 and TRBJ1-5, with TRBD1 matching over 10 bases. What was sequenced was peripheral blood mononuclear cells. The part of the CDR3 DNA that was read is TGCAGTGCTAGAGCCAGGACAGGGGGAAATCAGCCC. Its protein is CSARARTGGNQP. The entire CDR3 sequence reads CSARARTGGNQPQHF.